Listed below are T cell receptor beta chains from one sample, sequenced in a study of control samples from healthy donors and cancer patients. Profiled with immunoSEQ multiplex PCR; TCRdb holds only in-frame clones, not every one. The repertoire holds about 96,000 clones, over 90% seen once, with roughly 8% in the top ten. Sequencing used blood. These receptors were collected from a man in his late teens or twenties in good health. CDR3s include the opening cysteine and the closing phenylalanine or tryptophan. Each record gives: J gene, clone size, V gene, D gene, CDR3 protein, CDR3 DNA. The D gene is left open where the match is weak. Clone size is shown for a subset of rows, as once, few, many or a class of expanded clone.

J gene: TRBJ1-2
clone size: -
V gene: TRBV3-1/TRBV3-2
D gene: TRBD1
CDR3 protein: CASSQGGQGHGYTF
CDR3 DNA: TGTGCCAGCAGCCAAGGTGGACAGGGTCATGGCTACACCTTC

J gene: TRBJ1-4
clone size: -
V gene: TRBV19
D gene: -
CDR3 protein: CATRQSPTNEKLFF
CDR3 DNA: TGTGCCACGCGACAGTCTCCAACTAATGAAAAACTGTTTTTT

J gene: TRBJ1-2
clone size: -
V gene: TRBV4-1
D gene: TRBD1
CDR3 protein: CASSQEGTEPYGYTF
CDR3 DNA: TGCGCCAGCAGCCAAGAAGGGACAGAACCTTATGGCTACACCTTC

J gene: TRBJ1-1
clone size: once
V gene: TRBV7-9
D gene: -
CDR3 protein: CASSSQYGGANTEAFF
CDR3 DNA: TGTGCCAGCAGCTCTCAATACGGGGGCGCTAACACTGAAGCTTTCTTT

J gene: TRBJ1-1
clone size: -
V gene: TRBV20-1
D gene: -
CDR3 protein: CSASVTGTEAFF
CDR3 DNA: TGCAGTGCTAGTGTAACGGGCACTGAAGCTTTCTTT

J gene: TRBJ2-1
clone size: -
V gene: TRBV4-2
D gene: TRBD2
CDR3 protein: CASSRNLAAYNEQFF
CDR3 DNA: TGTGCCAGCAGCCGGAACCTAGCGGCCTACAATGAGCAGTTCTTC

J gene: TRBJ1-6
clone size: -
V gene: TRBV27
D gene: -
CDR3 protein: CASSFFGQKNSPLHF
CDR3 DNA: TGTGCCAGCAGTTTTTTTGGACAGAAAAACTCACCCCTCCACTTT

J gene: TRBJ1-4
clone size: -
V gene: TRBV6-5
D gene: -
CDR3 protein: CASTRGGAGEKLFF
CDR3 DNA: TGTGCCAGCACCCGGGGGGGGGCCGGTGAAAAACTGTTTTTT

J gene: TRBJ1-4
clone size: once
V gene: TRBV14
D gene: TRBD1
CDR3 protein: CASSQEKGQTGPNEKLFF
CDR3 DNA: TGTGCCAGCAGCCAAGAAAAGGGACAGACAGGGCCTAATGAAAAACTGTTTTTT

J gene: TRBJ2-4
clone size: once
V gene: TRBV21-1
D gene: -
CDR3 protein: CASRVTGTSGKRAKNIQYF
CDR3 DNA: TGTGCCAGCAGAGTTACCGGGACTAGCGGGAAAAGGGCCAAAAACATTCAGTACTTC

J gene: TRBJ2-1
clone size: once
V gene: TRBV14
D gene: -
CDR3 protein: CASSSLGLYNEQFF
CDR3 DNA: TGTGCCAGCAGCTCCCTGGGATTATACAATGAGCAGTTCTTC